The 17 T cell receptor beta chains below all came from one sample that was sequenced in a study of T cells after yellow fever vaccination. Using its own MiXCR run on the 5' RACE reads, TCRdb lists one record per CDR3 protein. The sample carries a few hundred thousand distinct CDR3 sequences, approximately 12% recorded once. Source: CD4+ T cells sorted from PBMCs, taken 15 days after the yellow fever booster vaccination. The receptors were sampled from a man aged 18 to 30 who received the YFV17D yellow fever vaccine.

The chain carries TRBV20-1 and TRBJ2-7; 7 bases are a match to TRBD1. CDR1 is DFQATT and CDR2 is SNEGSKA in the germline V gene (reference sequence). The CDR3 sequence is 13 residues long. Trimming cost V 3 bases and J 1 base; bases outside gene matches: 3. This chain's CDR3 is CSARDRRSYEQYV. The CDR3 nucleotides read TGCAGTGCTAGGGACAGGCGGTCCTACGAGCAGTACGTC.

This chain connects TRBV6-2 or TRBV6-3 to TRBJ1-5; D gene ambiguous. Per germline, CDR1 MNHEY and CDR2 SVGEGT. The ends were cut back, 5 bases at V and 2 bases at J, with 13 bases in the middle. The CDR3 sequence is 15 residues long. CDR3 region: CASSTMGKGNQPQHF. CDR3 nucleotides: TGTGCCAGCAGTACGATGGGGAAGGGCAATCAGCCCCAGCATTTT.

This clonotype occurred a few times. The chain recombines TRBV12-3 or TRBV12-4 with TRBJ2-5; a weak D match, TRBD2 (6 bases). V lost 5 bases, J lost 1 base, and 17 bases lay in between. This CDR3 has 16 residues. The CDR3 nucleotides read TGTGCCAGCAGTCCCCGACTAGTACGAGGCCAAGAGACCCAGTACTTC. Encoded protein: CASSPRLVRGQETQYF.

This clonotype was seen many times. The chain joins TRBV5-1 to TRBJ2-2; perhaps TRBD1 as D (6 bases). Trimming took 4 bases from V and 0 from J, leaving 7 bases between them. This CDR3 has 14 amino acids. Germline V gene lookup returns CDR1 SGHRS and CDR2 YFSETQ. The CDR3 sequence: CASSRDTNTGELFF. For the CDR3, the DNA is TGCGCCAGCAGCCGGGACACGAACACCGGGGAGCTGTTTTTT.

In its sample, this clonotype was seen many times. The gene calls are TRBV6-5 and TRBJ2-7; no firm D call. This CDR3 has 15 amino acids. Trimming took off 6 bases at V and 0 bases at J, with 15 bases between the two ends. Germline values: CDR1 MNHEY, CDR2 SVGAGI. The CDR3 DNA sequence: TGTGCCAGCAGAACCATAGGACGGTACTCCTACGAGCAGTACTTC. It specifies CASRTIGRYSYEQYF.

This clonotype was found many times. The CDR3 loop is CASSFTGTQYF. The CDR3 region has the DNA TGTGCCAGCAGCTTTACGGGTACGCAGTATTTT. The rearrangement links TRBV7-2 to TRBJ2-3, with D hard to call. Looked up from germline, CDR1 is SGHTA and CDR2 is FQGNSA. Trimming stripped 3 bases from V and 8 bases from J, with 6 bases between. This CDR3 has 11 residues.

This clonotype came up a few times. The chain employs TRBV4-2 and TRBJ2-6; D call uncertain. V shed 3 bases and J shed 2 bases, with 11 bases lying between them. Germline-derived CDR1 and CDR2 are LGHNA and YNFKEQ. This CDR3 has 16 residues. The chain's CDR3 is CASSHGSSTGANVLTF. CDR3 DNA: TGTGCCAGCAGCCACGGGTCTTCTACTGGGGCCAACGTCCTGACTTTC.

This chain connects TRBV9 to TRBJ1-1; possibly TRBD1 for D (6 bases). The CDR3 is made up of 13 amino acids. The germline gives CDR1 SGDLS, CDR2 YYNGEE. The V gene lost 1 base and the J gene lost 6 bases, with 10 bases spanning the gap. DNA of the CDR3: TGTGCCAGCAGCGTAAGCGGGGGCCCTGAAGCTTTCTTT. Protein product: CASSVSGGPEAFF.

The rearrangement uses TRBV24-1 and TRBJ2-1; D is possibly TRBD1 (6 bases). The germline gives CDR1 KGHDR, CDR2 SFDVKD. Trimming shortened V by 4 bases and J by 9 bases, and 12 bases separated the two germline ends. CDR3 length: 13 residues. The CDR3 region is CATSDRGLGEQFF. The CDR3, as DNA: TGTGCCACCAGTGACAGGGGTCTGGGTGAGCAGTTCTTC.

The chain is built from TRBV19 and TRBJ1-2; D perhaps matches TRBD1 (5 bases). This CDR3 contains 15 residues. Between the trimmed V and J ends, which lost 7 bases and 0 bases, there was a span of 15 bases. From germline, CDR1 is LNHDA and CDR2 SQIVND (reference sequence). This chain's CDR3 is CASNLRDGANYGYTF. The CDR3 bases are TGTGCCAGTAACCTCCGGGACGGAGCTAACTATGGCTACACCTTC. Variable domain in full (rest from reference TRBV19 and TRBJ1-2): DGGITQSPKYLFRKEGQNVTLSCEQNLNHDAMYWYRQDPGQGLRLIYYSQIVNDFQKGDIAEGYSVSREKKESFPLTVTSAQKNPTAFYLCASNLRDGANYGYTFGSGTRLTVV.

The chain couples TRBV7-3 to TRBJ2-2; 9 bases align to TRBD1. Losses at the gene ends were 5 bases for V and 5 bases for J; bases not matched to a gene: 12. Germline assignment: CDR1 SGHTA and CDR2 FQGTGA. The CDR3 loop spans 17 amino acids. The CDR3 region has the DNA TGTGCCAGCAGCCAGACTATCGGGACAGGGTTTACCGGGGAGCTGTTTTTT. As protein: CASSQTIGTGFTGELFF.

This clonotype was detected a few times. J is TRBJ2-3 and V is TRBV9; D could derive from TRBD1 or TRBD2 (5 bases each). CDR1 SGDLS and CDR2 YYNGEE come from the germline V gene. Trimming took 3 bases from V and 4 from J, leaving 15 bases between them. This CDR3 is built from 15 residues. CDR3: CASSGRLRGSDTQYF. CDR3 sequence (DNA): TGTGCCAGCAGCGGACGACTGAGGGGTTCAGATACGCAGTATTTT.

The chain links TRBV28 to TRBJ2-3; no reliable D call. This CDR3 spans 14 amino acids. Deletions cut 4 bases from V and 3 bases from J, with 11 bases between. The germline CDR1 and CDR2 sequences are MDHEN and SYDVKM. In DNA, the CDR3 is TGTGCCAGCAGTTCACTTGGAATAACAGATACGCAGTATTTT. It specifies CASSSLGITDTQYF.

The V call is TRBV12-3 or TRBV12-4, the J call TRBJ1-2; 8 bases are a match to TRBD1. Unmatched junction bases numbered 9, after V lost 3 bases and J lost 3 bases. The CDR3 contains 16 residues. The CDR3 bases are TGTGCCAGCAGTTTCTCCGCTGGACAGGGCTACTATGGCTACACCTTC. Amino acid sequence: CASSFSAGQGYYGYTF.

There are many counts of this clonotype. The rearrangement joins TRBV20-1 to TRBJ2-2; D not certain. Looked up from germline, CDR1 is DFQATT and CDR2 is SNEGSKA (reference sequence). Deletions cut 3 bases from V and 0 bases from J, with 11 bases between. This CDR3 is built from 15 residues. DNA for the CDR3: TGCAGTGCTAGTAACCCCCAGTCGAACACCGGGGAGCTGTTTTTT. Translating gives CSASNPQSNTGELFF.

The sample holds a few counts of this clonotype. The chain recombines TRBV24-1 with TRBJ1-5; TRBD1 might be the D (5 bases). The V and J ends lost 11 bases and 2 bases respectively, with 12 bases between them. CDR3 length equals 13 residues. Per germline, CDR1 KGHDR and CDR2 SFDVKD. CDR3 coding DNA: TGTGCCATCTCGGGGGGTGGCAATCAGCCCCAGCATTTT. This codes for CAISGGGNQPQHF.

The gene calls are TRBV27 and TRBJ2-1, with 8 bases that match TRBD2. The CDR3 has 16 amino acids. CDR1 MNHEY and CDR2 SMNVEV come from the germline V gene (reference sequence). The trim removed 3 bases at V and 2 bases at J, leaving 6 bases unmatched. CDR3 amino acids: CASSFLRRGAYNEQFF. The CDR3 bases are TGTGCCAGCAGTTTTCTTAGGCGGGGGGCCTACAATGAGCAGTTCTTC.